This TCR beta chain was found in a study of T-cell reconstitution after alpha-beta-depleted transplantation in children. The library targeted TCRbeta and was prepared with unique molecular identifiers. Each CDR3 protein gets one entry after TCRdb re-called the PCR reads with MiXCR. The data show over 400,000 distinct CDR3 sequences, roughly an eighth seen once. The length of the CDR3 is 14 residues. The germline V gene encodes CDR1 LNHNV and CDR2 YYDKDF (reference sequence). The ends lost 3 bases at V and 3 bases at J; junction bases unmatched: 3. The chain couples TRBV15 to TRBJ2-5; 8 nucleotides agree with TRBD1. The TCR originated in a human donor who donated a stem cell graft to a child with combined immunodeficiency. This sample comprised PBMCs from the stem cell graft donor, obtained from the stem cell graft. The CDR3 nucleotides read TGTGCCACCAGCAGGGGACAGGTCGAAGAGACCCAGTACTTC. It specifies CATSRGQVEETQYF.